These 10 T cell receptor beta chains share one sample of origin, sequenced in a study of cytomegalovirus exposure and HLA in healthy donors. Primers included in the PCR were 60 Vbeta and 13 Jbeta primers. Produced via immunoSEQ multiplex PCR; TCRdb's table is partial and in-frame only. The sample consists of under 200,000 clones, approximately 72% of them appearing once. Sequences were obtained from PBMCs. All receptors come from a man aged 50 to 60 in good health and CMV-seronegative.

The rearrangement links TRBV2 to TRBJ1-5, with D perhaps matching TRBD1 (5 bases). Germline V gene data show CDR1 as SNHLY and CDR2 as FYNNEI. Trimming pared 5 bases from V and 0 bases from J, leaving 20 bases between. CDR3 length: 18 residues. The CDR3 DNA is TGTGCCAGCAGTCCCCCCCCAATCGACAGCTATAGCAATCAGCCCCAGCATTTT. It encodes CASSPPPIDSYSNQPQHF.

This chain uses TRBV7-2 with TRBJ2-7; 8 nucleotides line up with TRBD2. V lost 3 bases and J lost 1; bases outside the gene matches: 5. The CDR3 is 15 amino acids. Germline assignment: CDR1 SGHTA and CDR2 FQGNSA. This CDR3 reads CASSFRGLESYEQYF. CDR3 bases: TGTGCCAGCAGCTTCAGGGGACTAGAGTCCTACGAGCAGTACTTC.

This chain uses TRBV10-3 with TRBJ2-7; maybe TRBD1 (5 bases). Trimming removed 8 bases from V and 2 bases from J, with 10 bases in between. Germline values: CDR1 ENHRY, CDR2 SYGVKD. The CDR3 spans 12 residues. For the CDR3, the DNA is TGTGCCATCTCCCAGGGTACCTACGAGCAGTACTTC. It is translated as CAISQGTYEQYF.

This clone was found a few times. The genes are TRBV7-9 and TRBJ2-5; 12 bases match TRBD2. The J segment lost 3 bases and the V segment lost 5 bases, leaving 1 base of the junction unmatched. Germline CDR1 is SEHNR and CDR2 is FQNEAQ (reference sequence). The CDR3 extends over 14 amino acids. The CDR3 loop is CASSRLAGEETQYF. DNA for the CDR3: TGTGCCAGCAGCCGACTAGCGGGGGAAGAGACCCAGTACTTC.

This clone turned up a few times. In nucleotides, the CDR3 is TGTGCCAGCAGCCACCTACCGGGACAGGGGGATTTCGGGGAGCTGTTTTTT. It is translated as CASSHLPGQGDFGELFF. V gene TRBV14 combines with J gene TRBJ2-2, with 11 bases fitting TRBD1. With V trimmed by 3 bases and J by 7 bases, 10 bases remained unmatched. CDR3 length equals 17 residues. Looked up from germline, CDR1 is SGHDN and CDR2 is FVKESK.

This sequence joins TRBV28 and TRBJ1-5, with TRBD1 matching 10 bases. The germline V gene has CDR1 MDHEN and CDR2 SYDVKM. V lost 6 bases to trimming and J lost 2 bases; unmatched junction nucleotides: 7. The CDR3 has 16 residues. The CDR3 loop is CASSRAGTGGNQPQHF. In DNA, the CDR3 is TGTGCCAGCAGCCGAGCCGGGACAGGGGGCAATCAGCCCCAGCATTTT.

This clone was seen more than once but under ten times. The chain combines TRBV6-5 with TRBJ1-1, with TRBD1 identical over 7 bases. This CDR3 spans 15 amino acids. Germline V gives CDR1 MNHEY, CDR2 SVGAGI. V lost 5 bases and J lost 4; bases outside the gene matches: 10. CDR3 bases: TGTGCCAGCAGTCTGTCTACAGGGGTTTTCACTGAAGCTTTCTTT. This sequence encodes CASSLSTGVFTEAFF.

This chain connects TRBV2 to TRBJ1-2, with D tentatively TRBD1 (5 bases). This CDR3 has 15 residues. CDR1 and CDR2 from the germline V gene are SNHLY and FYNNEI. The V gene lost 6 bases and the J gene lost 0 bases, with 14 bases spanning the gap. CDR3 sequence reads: CASSTRRQSNYGYTF. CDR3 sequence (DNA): TGTGCCAGCAGCACTCGACGACAGTCTAACTATGGCTACACCTTC.

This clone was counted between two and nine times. CDR3 bases: TGTGCCAGCAAGGCTGACAGCTTCTCCTACGAGCAGTACTTC. This sequence encodes CASKADSFSYEQYF. V usage is TRBV7-2 and J usage is TRBJ2-7, with D possibly being TRBD1 (5 bases). The ends were cut back, 7 bases at V and 0 bases at J, with 13 bases in the middle. The CDR3 extends over 14 amino acids. CDR1 and CDR2 (germline): SGHTA, FQGNSA.

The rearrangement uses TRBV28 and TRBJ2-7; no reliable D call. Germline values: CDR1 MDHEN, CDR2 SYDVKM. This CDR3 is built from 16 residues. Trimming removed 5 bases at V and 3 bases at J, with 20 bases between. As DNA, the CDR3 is TGTGCCAGCAGTACCCTGGGTCCACAGATAGACTACGAGCAGTACTTC. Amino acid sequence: CASSTLGPQIDYEQYF. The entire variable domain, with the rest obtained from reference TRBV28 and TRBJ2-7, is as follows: DVKVTQSSRYLVKRTGEKVFLECVQDMDHENMFWYRQDPGLGLRLIYFSYDVKMKEKGDIPEGYSVSREKKERFSLILESASTNQTSMYLCASSTLGPQIDYEQYFGPGTRLTVT.